These 28 T cell receptor beta chains were all obtained from the same sample, sequenced in a study of blood T cell repertoires in COVID-19. Only in-frame clones appear in the TCRdb table, and some are missing; sequencing was by immunoSEQ multiplex PCR. Of under 150,000 clones in the sample, about 85% were seen once. Sequencing input: peripheral blood. These receptors originate from a man aged 35-49 years with acute or convalescent COVID-19.

The chain employs TRBV24-1 and TRBJ2-7; TRBD1 is a possible D gene (5 bases). The CDR3 is made up of 15 amino acids. Trimming left V 4 bases short and J 3 bases short, with 15 bases between. CDR1 and CDR2 from the germline V gene are KGHDR and SFDVKD. In nucleotides, the CDR3 is TGTGCCACCAGTGACAGGGCTTCTGGTCTCTACGAGCAGTACTTC. Protein sequence: CATSDRASGLYEQYF.

The chain carries TRBV4-2 and TRBJ1-1; TRBD1 might be the D (6 bases). Germline assignment: CDR1 LGHNA and CDR2 YNFKEQ. V lost 0 bases and J 4 bases, leaving 12 bases between the germline ends. This CDR3 comprises 15 residues. The CDR3 reads CASSQDWGRGTEAFF. The CDR3 nucleotides read TGTGCCAGCAGCCAAGATTGGGGCAGGGGCACTGAAGCTTTCTTT.

The chain recombines TRBV5-1 with TRBJ1-2, with D possibly TRBD1 on 6 matching bases. The CDR3 has 13 residues. CDR1 and CDR2 from the germline V gene are SGHRS and YFSETQ. Trimming pared 0 bases from V and 6 bases from J, leaving 9 bases between. In nucleotides, the CDR3 is TGCGCCAGCAGCTTGGCAGCAGGGGATGGCTACACCTTC. This gives the protein CASSLAAGDGYTF. The full variable domain, in which reference TRBV5-1 and TRBJ1-2 provide the parts outside the CDR3, is KAGVTQTPRYLIKTRGQQVTLSCSPISGHRSVSWYQQTPGQGLQFLFEYFSETQRNKGNFPGRFSGRQFSNSRSEMNVSTLELGDSALYLCASSLAAGDGYTFGSGTRLTVV.

J is TRBJ2-5 and V is TRBV2; D is ambiguous. The ends were cut back, 0 bases at V and 5 bases at J, with 4 bases in the middle. CDR1 and CDR2 from the germline V gene are SNHLY and FYNNEI. The CDR3 runs 12 residues. The CDR3, as DNA: TGTGCCAGCAGTGAAGCGAGTGAGACCCAGTACTTC. Its protein is CASSEASETQYF.

The chain employs TRBV9 and TRBJ2-3; D possibly corresponds to TRBD2 (6 bases). CDR3 length equals 15 residues. The ends were cut back, 2 bases at V and 1 base at J, with 11 bases in the middle. Germline-derived CDR1 and CDR2 are SGDLS and YYNGEE. The CDR3 spells CASSVGGIRTDTQYF. The CDR3 region has the DNA TGTGCCAGCAGCGTCGGAGGGATACGCACAGATACGCAGTATTTT.

This chain uses TRBV6-2 or TRBV6-3 with TRBJ2-7; 13 positions match TRBD2. The CDR3 runs 15 residues. Germline V gene sequence: CDR1 MNHEY, CDR2 SVGEGT. Losses at the gene ends were 4 bases for V and 3 bases for J; bases not matched to a gene: 3. The DNA for the CDR3 is TGTGCCAGCAGTTCGCGACTAGCGGGGGGCTACGAGCAGTACTTC. This sequence encodes CASSSRLAGGYEQYF.

This chain uses TRBV5-1 with TRBJ2-1, with D possibly being TRBD1 (6 bases). The V and J ends lost 0 bases and 8 bases respectively, with 9 bases between them. The CDR3 contains 13 residues. The germline gives CDR1 SGHRS, CDR2 YFSETQ. The CDR3 spells CASSLAGADEQFF. CDR3 nucleotide sequence: TGCGCCAGCAGCTTGGCAGGGGCGGATGAGCAGTTCTTC.

The chain joins TRBV4-1 to TRBJ2-7, with a tentative D call TRBD1 (6 bases). V was cut by 4 bases and J by 3 bases, with 16 bases left in between. Germline V gene lookup returns CDR1 MGHRA and CDR2 YSYEKL. The CDR3 loop spans 15 amino acids. The CDR3 sequence: CASSPRDTLLYEQYF. In nucleotides, the CDR3 is TGCGCCAGCAGCCCCCGGGACACACTCCTCTACGAGCAGTACTTC.

The chain is built from TRBV3-1 (or the pseudogene TRBV3-2) and TRBJ2-1; 7 nucleotides line up with TRBD2. Germline CDR1 reads LGHDT; CDR2 reads YNNKEL (reference sequence). This CDR3 is built from 14 residues. The V and J ends lost 3 bases and 9 bases, in that order; junction bases with no gene match: 8. The CDR3 region has the DNA TGTGCCAGCAGCCAGGGTAGCGGCGGGGGTGAGCAGTTCTTC. It is translated as CASSQGSGGGEQFF.

The chain employs TRBV6-1 and TRBJ2-7, with unresolved D. V was cut by 2 bases and J by 2 bases, with 7 bases left in between. The germline V gene encodes CDR1 MNHNS and CDR2 SASEGT. The CDR3 has 13 amino acids. CDR3 DNA: TGTGCCAGCAGTGAACCAACAACCTACGAGCAGTACTTC. It codes for CASSEPTTYEQYF.

The genes are TRBV20-1 and TRBJ1-5, with D maybe TRBD1 (5 bases). The germline CDR1 and CDR2 sequences are DFQATT and SNEGSKA (reference sequence). The CDR3 has 16 residues. V gave up 3 bases and J gave up 0 bases, with 15 bases separating them. Written as DNA, the CDR3 is TGCAGTGCTAGTGACAGAGGAATATATAGCAATCAGCCCCAGCATTTT. This translates into CSASDRGIYSNQPQHF.

V and J are TRBV30 and TRBJ1-1; no clear D. Germline V gives CDR1 GTSNPN, CDR2 SVGIG (reference sequence). This CDR3 contains 14 residues. The V and J ends lost 2 bases and 1 base respectively, with 11 bases between them. As DNA, the CDR3 is TGTGCCTGGAGTAGGTCCGGGTGGAACACTGAAGCTTTCTTT. Protein sequence: CAWSRSGWNTEAFF.

The chain is built from TRBV13 and TRBJ2-1; D is perhaps TRBD1 (5 bases). The germline V and J ends were trimmed by 2 bases and 3 bases, with 11 bases remaining between them. CDR1 PRHDT and CDR2 FYEKMQ come from the germline V gene (reference sequence). There are 15 residues in the CDR3. The CDR3 reads CASSLFRDFYNEQFF. The DNA of the CDR3 is TGTGCCAGCAGCTTATTCAGGGATTTCTACAATGAGCAGTTCTTC.

V gene TRBV24-1 combines with J gene TRBJ1-2; 10 bases map to TRBD1. This CDR3 is 14 amino acids long. Trimming removed 8 bases from V and 8 bases from J; junction bases left unmatched: 10. Germline assignment: CDR1 KGHDR and CDR2 SFDVKD. The CDR3 sequence is CATTSGTGVGGYTF. The CDR3 DNA follows: TGTGCCACCACCTCCGGGACAGGGGTTGGGGGCTACACCTTC.

This chain links TRBV18 with TRBJ2-2; 7 bases are a match to TRBD1. This CDR3 is 15 amino acids long. Germline V gene sequence: CDR1 KGHSH, CDR2 LQKENI. V trimming: 6 bases; J trimming: 1 base; junction bases outside the gene matches: 5. CDR3 residues: CASSDRALNTGELFF. The CDR3 region has the DNA TGTGCCAGCTCCGACAGGGCATTGAACACCGGGGAGCTGTTTTTT.

The rearrangement links TRBV20-1 to TRBJ2-1; D might be TRBD1 (5 bases). The V and J ends lost 3 bases and 6 bases respectively, with 9 bases between them. Germline CDR1 and CDR2: DFQATT and SNEGSKA (reference sequence). The length of the CDR3 is 12 residues. In nucleotides, the CDR3 is TGCAGTGCTAGTTCAGGGCGCAATGAGCAGTTCTTC. Its protein product is CSASSGRNEQFF.

The chain joins TRBV24-1 to TRBJ2-5; 10 nucleotides agree with TRBD2. The junction had 4 bases not matched to a gene; V was cut back by 7 bases and J by 3 bases. Germline V gene lookup returns CDR1 KGHDR and CDR2 SFDVKD. This CDR3 has 14 amino acids. The CDR3 DNA sequence: TGTGCCACCAGAAGCGGGGGGGCCGAAGAGACCCAGTACTTC. It encodes CATRSGGAEETQYF.

V and J are TRBV2 and TRBJ1-4, with D hard to call. Germline V gene data show CDR1 as SNHLY and CDR2 as FYNNEI. V was clipped by 4 bases and J by 8 bases, with 20 bases between them. This CDR3 contains 16 residues. Here the CDR3 reads CASSVQWASSGEKLFF. The CDR3 DNA sequence: TGTGCCAGCAGTGTCCAGTGGGCATCCAGCGGAGAAAAACTGTTTTTT.

This clone was seen only once. V is TRBV19 and J is TRBJ2-1; possibly TRBD1 for D (6 bases). Germline V lookup: CDR1 LNHDA, CDR2 SQIVND (reference sequence). The CDR3 extends over 13 amino acids. With 5 bases removed from V and 6 bases from J, the gap between germline ends came to 11 bases. CDR3 in amino acids: CASSATGFNEQFF. Here the CDR3 DNA reads TGTGCCAGTAGTGCTACAGGGTTCAATGAGCAGTTCTTC.

The chain uses TRBV7-3 and TRBJ2-7; tentatively, D is TRBD2 (6 bases). This CDR3 has 15 residues. CDR1 is SGHTA, CDR2 FQGTGA, per germline. With 4 bases removed from V and 0 bases from J, the gap between germline ends came to 13 bases. CDR3 region: CASSYSAGSSYEQYF. In nucleotides, the CDR3 is TGTGCCAGCAGCTACTCGGCGGGGAGCTCCTACGAGCAGTACTTC.

This clone has only a few counts. V is TRBV24-1 and J is TRBJ2-1, with D unclear. Between the trimmed V and J ends, which lost 3 bases and 8 bases, there was a span of 4 bases. The CDR3 is 11 amino acids. CDR1 and CDR2 from the germline V gene are KGHDR and SFDVKD. The CDR3 spells CATSDHYEQFF. DNA of the CDR3: TGTGCCACCAGTGATCACTATGAGCAGTTCTTC.

The rearrangement joins TRBV24-1 to TRBJ1-5; a possible D gene is TRBD1 (6 bases). CDR1 and CDR2 (germline): KGHDR, SFDVKD. The CDR3 spans 17 residues. V shed 4 bases and J shed 0 bases, with 15 bases lying between them. The CDR3 DNA reads as TGTGCCACCAGTGACACCCGGGACACTAATAGCAATCAGCCCCAGCATTTT. It codes for CATSDTRDTNSNQPQHF.

This chain links TRBV4-1 with TRBJ2-1; D ambiguous. CDR1 MGHRA and CDR2 YSYEKL come from the germline V gene. The germline V and J ends were trimmed by 4 bases and 4 bases, with 11 bases remaining between them. This CDR3 is 14 amino acids long. This chain's CDR3 is CASSRDLRYNEQFF. CDR3 DNA: TGCGCCAGCAGCCGCGACTTACGTTACAATGAGCAGTTCTTC.

The CDR3 sequence is CASSQSGIQPQHF. DNA for the CDR3: TGTGCCAGCAGTCAGTCAGGGATCCAGCCCCAGCATTTT. The chain joins TRBV6-2 or TRBV6-3 to TRBJ1-5, with D possibly being TRBD1 (5 bases). This CDR3 has 13 amino acids. Germline V gene sequence: CDR1 MNHEY, CDR2 SVGEGT. Trimming stripped 5 bases from V and 7 bases from J, with 12 bases between.

The V gene is TRBV7-9, the J gene TRBJ2-3; D possibly corresponds to TRBD1 (5 bases). The CDR3 is 13 amino acids. Trimming shortened V by 5 bases and J by 6 bases, and 12 bases separated the two germline ends. Germline CDR1 is SEHNR and CDR2 is FQNEAQ (reference sequence). CDR3 DNA sequence: TGTGCCAGCAGCGTTCTGGGGCGGGATACGCAGTATTTT. It yields the protein CASSVLGRDTQYF.

The gene calls are TRBV6-1 and TRBJ1-1; 7 nucleotides match TRBD1. This CDR3 is built from 17 residues. Germline loops: CDR1 MNHNS, CDR2 SASEGT. The J segment lost 3 bases and the V segment lost 3 bases, leaving 13 bases of the junction unmatched. The CDR3 DNA reads TGTGCCAGCAGTGATAGCTTAAATCTGGGACAGCACACTGAAGCTTTCTTT. It codes for CASSDSLNLGQHTEAFF.

This clone appeared once. The rearrangement links TRBV5-5 to TRBJ1-2; TRBD1 might be the D (6 bases). This CDR3 has 13 amino acids. V lost 1 base and J 6 bases, leaving 10 bases between the germline ends. Germline CDR1 is SGHKS and CDR2 is YYEKEE (reference sequence). In DNA form, the CDR3 reads TGTGCCAGCAGCTTGCTGTCAGGGGATGGCTACACCTTC. This codes for CASSLLSGDGYTF.

The chain links TRBV6-6 to TRBJ1-5; D unresolved. The CDR3 is 13 residues long. Germline V gives CDR1 MNHNY, CDR2 SVGAGI (reference sequence). V lost 0 bases and J 7 bases, leaving 7 bases between the germline ends. The CDR3, as DNA: TGTGCCAGCAGTTACTCGAACACGCAGCCCCAGCATTTT. Translating it yields CASSYSNTQPQHF.